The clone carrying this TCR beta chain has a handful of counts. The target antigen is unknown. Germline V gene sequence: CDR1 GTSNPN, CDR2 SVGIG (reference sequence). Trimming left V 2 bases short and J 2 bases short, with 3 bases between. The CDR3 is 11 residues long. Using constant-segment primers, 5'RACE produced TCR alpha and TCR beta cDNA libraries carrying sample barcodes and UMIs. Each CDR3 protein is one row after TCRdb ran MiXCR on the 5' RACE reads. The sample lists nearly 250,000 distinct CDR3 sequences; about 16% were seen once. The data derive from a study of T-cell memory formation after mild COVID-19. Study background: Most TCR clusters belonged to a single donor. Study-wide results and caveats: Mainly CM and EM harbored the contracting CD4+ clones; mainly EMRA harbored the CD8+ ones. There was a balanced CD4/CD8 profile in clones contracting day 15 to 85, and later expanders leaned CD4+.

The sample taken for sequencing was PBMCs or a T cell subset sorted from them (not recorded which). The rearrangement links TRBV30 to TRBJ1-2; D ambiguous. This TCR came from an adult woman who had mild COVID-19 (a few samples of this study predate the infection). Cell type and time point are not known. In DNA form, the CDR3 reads TGTGCCTGGAGTTTAAACTATGGCTACACCTTC. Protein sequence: CAWSLNYGYTF.